What follows are 28 T cell receptor beta chains derived from one specimen sequenced in a study of T cell responses to AZD1222 COVID-19 vaccine. Profiling relied on immunoSEQ multiplex PCR, and the TCRdb table lists in-frame clones only, not all of them. The sample consists of about 25,000 clones, around 86% of them appearing once. The sample here was peripheral blood, taken 28 days after the second AZD1222 dose. These receptors originate from an adult who received the AZD1222 COVID-19 vaccine.

V is TRBV2 and J is TRBJ1-2, with 10 nucleotides matching TRBD1. With 6 bases clipped from V and 7 bases from J, the junction kept 5 bases outside the gene matches. CDR1 SNHLY and CDR2 FYNNEI come from the germline V gene. The CDR3 extends over 13 amino acids. The CDR3 loop is CASRRQGAGGYTF. CDR3 DNA: TGTGCCAGCAGGCGACAGGGGGCGGGTGGCTACACCTTC. Complete variable domain (other parts from reference TRBV2 and TRBJ1-2): EPEVTQTPSHQVTQMGQEVILRCVPISNHLYFYWYRQILGQKVEFLVSFYNNEISEKSEIFDDQFSVERPDGSNFTLKIRSTKLEDSAMYFCASRRQGAGGYTFGSGTRLTVV.

The chain employs TRBV19 and TRBJ1-6; perhaps TRBD1 as D (6 bases). The CDR3 length is 15 residues. Between the trimmed V and J ends, which lost 3 bases and 9 bases, there was a span of 15 bases. The V gene's germline CDR1 is LNHDA and CDR2 SQIVND (reference sequence). CDR3 in DNA: TGTGCCAGTAGTATTTCCGGGGGCGGAGGTTCACCCCTCCACTTT. Protein sequence: CASSISGGGGSPLHF.

This chain uses TRBV5-8 with TRBJ1-6; 8 bases match TRBD1. The CDR3 runs 15 residues. Germline CDR1 SGHTS, CDR2 YDEGEE. V shed 4 bases, J shed 6 bases, and the junction held 6 bases outside the gene matches. CDR3 in DNA: TGTGCCAGCAGCAAAGACAGGGGAGGTAATTCACCCCTCCACTTT. The encoded protein is CASSKDRGGNSPLHF.

CDR3 coding DNA: TGTGCCAGCAGCTCCTACGAGCAGTACTTC. It is translated as CASSSYEQYF. The rearrangement links TRBV7-9 to TRBJ2-7; D is unresolved. Trimming left V 4 bases short and J 2 bases short, with 0 bases between. This CDR3 contains 10 residues. The germline V gene encodes CDR1 SEHNR and CDR2 FQNEAQ (reference sequence). Looking up the rest from reference TRBV7-9 and TRBJ2-7 gives the full variable domain: DTGVSQNPRHKITKRGQNVTFRCDPISEHNRLYWYRQTLGQGPEFLTYFQNEAQLEKSRLLSDRFSAERPKGSFSTLEIQRTEQGDSAMYLCASSSYEQYFGPGTRLTVT.

CDR3 nucleotides: TGTGCCAGTAGTACGAGACAGGGGGCGCGGGGCACAGATACGCAGTATTTT. Translated: CASSTRQGARGTDTQYF. The chain recombines TRBV19 with TRBJ2-3, with TRBD1 identical over 10 bases. Losses at the gene ends were 4 bases for V and 1 base for J; bases not matched to a gene: 8. The CDR3 length is 17 residues. CDR1 and CDR2 (germline): LNHDA, SQIVND (reference sequence).

The chain couples TRBV5-6 to TRBJ2-7, with D unclear. The CDR3 covers 11 residues. The germline CDR1 and CDR2 sequences are SGHDT and YYEEEE. V lost 3 bases, J lost 0 bases, and 1 base lay in between. The DNA for the CDR3 is TGTGCCAGCAGCTACTCCTACGAGCAGTACTTC. Its protein is CASSYSYEQYF. Looking up the rest from reference TRBV5-6 and TRBJ2-7 gives the full variable domain: DAGVTQSPTHLIKTRGQQVTLRCSPKSGHDTVSWYQQALGQGPQFIFQYYEEEERQRGNFPDRFSGHQFPNYSSELNVNALLLGDSALYLCASSYSYEQYFGPGTRLTVT.

The rearrangement uses TRBV5-1 and TRBJ1-2, with 9 bases that match TRBD1. After removal of 3 bases from V and 3 bases from J, the junction contained 6 bases not matched to a gene. CDR3 length: 15 amino acids. From germline, CDR1 is SGHRS and CDR2 YFSETQ. CDR3 coding DNA: TGCGCCAGCAGCTCGGGGACAGGGATGCACTATGGCTACACCTTC. Protein: CASSSGTGMHYGYTF.

J is TRBJ2-5 and V is TRBV24-1; 7 nucleotides agree with TRBD2. V shed 0 bases, J shed 3 bases, and the junction held 6 bases outside the gene matches. Per the germline V gene, CDR1 is KGHDR and CDR2 is SFDVKD. This CDR3 is built from 16 residues. CDR3 sequence: CATSDLGGSGKETQYF. The CDR3 DNA reads as TGTGCCACCAGTGATTTGGGCGGGAGCGGGAAAGAGACCCAGTACTTC.

This chain joins TRBV7-9 and TRBJ2-1, with TRBD2 identical over 7 bases. CDR1 and CDR2 (germline): SEHNR, FQNEAQ (reference sequence). The CDR3 covers 13 residues. V dropped 3 bases and J dropped 5; count of bases not matched to a gene: 1. The chain's CDR3 is CASSLLADNEQFF. The CDR3, as DNA: TGTGCCAGCAGCTTGCTAGCGGACAATGAGCAGTTCTTC.

The gene calls are TRBV24-1 and TRBJ2-3, with 7 bases identical to TRBD2. Per germline, CDR1 KGHDR and CDR2 SFDVKD. J gave up 5 bases and V 5 bases, and 12 bases lay outside the gene matches. This CDR3 contains 16 residues. The CDR3 DNA sequence: TGTGCCACCAGTGGATTTGGCGGGAGCTCGGTAGATACGCAGTATTTT. Protein product: CATSGFGGSSVDTQYF.

The chain recombines TRBV7-2 with TRBJ2-3, with D perhaps matching TRBD1 or TRBD2 (6 bases each). Trimming took off 5 bases at V and 2 bases at J, with 17 bases between the two ends. Germline CDR1 SGHTA, CDR2 FQGNSA. This CDR3 spans 16 amino acids. The CDR3 sequence is CASSQIGGWVTDTQYF. The CDR3, as DNA: TGTGCCAGCAGCCAAATCGGGGGCTGGGTCACAGATACGCAGTATTTT.

In this sample, this clone turned up once. The V gene is TRBV6-2 or TRBV6-3, the J gene TRBJ1-1; D perhaps matches TRBD1 (5 bases). Germline CDR1 MNHEY, CDR2 SVGEGT. V lost 4 bases to trimming and J lost 10 bases, with 16 bases between them. There are 13 residues in the CDR3. CDR3: CASSSTGERGAFF. In DNA, the CDR3 is TGTGCCAGCAGTTCGACGGGGGAGCGGGGAGCTTTCTTT.

The DNA of the CDR3 is TGCGCCAGCAGCTTCTACGGGGGTGGAAACACCATATATTTT. Protein: CASSFYGGGNTIYF. This chain uses TRBV5-1 with TRBJ1-3, with TRBD1 as a possible D gene (5 bases). The V gene lost 2 bases and the J gene lost 3 bases, with 9 bases spanning the gap. This CDR3 is built from 14 residues. CDR1 SGHRS and CDR2 YFSETQ come from the germline V gene.

This chain uses TRBV3-1 (or the pseudogene TRBV3-2) with TRBJ1-2; TRBD1 matches 9 bases. Germline lookup yields CDR1 LGHDT and CDR2 YNNKEL (reference sequence). The junction had 9 bases not matched to a gene; V was cut back by 0 bases and J by 1 base. CDR3 length: 18 residues. This CDR3 reads CASSQDPTGGSDNYGYTF. The CDR3, as DNA: TGTGCCAGCAGCCAAGATCCAACAGGGGGCTCCGATAACTATGGCTACACCTTC.

The chain recombines TRBV7-3 with TRBJ2-5, with TRBD1 matching over 9 bases. Germline lookup yields CDR1 SGHTA and CDR2 FQGTGA. CDR3 length: 14 amino acids. V was clipped by 3 bases and J by 10 bases; unmatched bases: 9. CDR3 residues: CASSLTGGAVGQYF. CDR3 nucleotide sequence: TGTGCCAGCAGCTTGACAGGGGGTGCAGTGGGCCAGTACTTC.

V usage is TRBV3-1 (or the pseudogene TRBV3-2) and J usage is TRBJ2-7; 7 positions match TRBD2. Per germline, CDR1 LGHDT and CDR2 YNNKEL (reference sequence). The J segment lost 3 bases and the V segment lost 3 bases, leaving 8 bases of the junction unmatched. The CDR3 sequence is 15 residues long. The CDR3 loop reads CASSQAPASGYEQYF. CDR3 nucleotide sequence: TGTGCCAGCAGCCAGGCTCCCGCTAGCGGCTACGAGCAGTACTTC.

The rearrangement links TRBV5-1 to TRBJ2-7; no clear D. V dropped 0 bases and J dropped 1 base, with 8 bases sitting between them. Germline-derived CDR1 and CDR2 are SGHRS and YFSETQ. The CDR3 is 14 residues long. The CDR3 DNA sequence: TGCGCCAGCAGCTTGGAAGGGCGTTCCTACGAGCAGTACTTC. This sequence encodes CASSLEGRSYEQYF.

The V gene is TRBV28, the J gene TRBJ2-7; 7 nucleotides line up with TRBD2. V was clipped by 4 bases and J by 7 bases; unmatched bases: 13. This CDR3 comprises 15 residues. Germline V gene data show CDR1 as MDHEN and CDR2 as SYDVKM. DNA for the CDR3: TGTGCCAGCAGTTCGCCCCGGGGAGGGCTCGGGGAGCAGTACTTC. Encoded protein: CASSSPRGGLGEQYF.

The rearrangement links TRBV29-1 to TRBJ2-7, with D perhaps matching TRBD1 (6 bases). Trimming took off 4 bases at V and 2 bases at J, with 12 bases between the two ends. The length of the CDR3 is 13 residues. Per germline, CDR1 SQVTM and CDR2 ANQGSEA. CDR3 region: CSVGDISTYEQYF. CDR3 DNA: TGCAGCGTTGGGGACATCTCTACCTACGAGCAGTACTTC.

This chain connects TRBV20-1 to TRBJ1-1; D might be TRBD1 (5 bases). The germline CDR1 and CDR2 sequences are DFQATT and SNEGSKA (reference sequence). V lost 3 bases and J 4 bases, leaving 6 bases between the germline ends. The CDR3 contains 11 residues. CDR3: CSASGGTEAFF. The DNA for the CDR3 is TGCAGTGCTAGCGGGGGCACTGAAGCTTTCTTT.

This sequence joins TRBV19 and TRBJ2-7; maybe TRBD1 (5 bases). Looked up from germline, CDR1 is LNHDA and CDR2 is SQIVND (reference sequence). Trimming took off 4 bases at V and 4 bases at J, with 11 bases between the two ends. This CDR3 region has 13 residues. CDR3 loop: CASSTVKGYEQYF. DNA of the CDR3: TGTGCCAGTAGTACTGTGAAGGGGTACGAGCAGTACTTC.

The chain employs TRBV2 and TRBJ2-3, with TRBD2 matching over 11 bases. Trimming at V came to 8 bases and at J to 1 base, leaving 5 bases not matched to a gene. Germline V gene lookup returns CDR1 SNHLY and CDR2 FYNNEI. This CDR3 is built from 15 residues. The CDR3 DNA is TGTGCCAGCGCCCTGGGACTAGCGGGCACAGATACGCAGTATTTT. This translates into CASALGLAGTDTQYF.

This clone was found once. The chain has TRBV5-4 and TRBJ2-1; D might be TRBD2 (5 bases). The CDR3 covers 15 residues. Germline CDR1 SGHNT, CDR2 YYREEE (reference sequence). V was clipped by 2 bases and J by 4 bases, with 13 bases between them. CDR3 DNA sequence: TGTGCCAGCAGCTTAGCAAGCGGCCAGTACAATGAGCAGTTCTTC. Translation gives CASSLASGQYNEQFF. Full variable domain (missing parts from reference TRBV5-4 and TRBJ2-1): ETGVTQSPTHLIKTRGQQVTLRCSSQSGHNTVSWYQQALGQGPQFIFQYYREEENGRGNFPPRFSGLQFPNYSSELNVNALELDDSALYLCASSLASGQYNEQFFGPGTRLTVL.

This clone occurred once. V is TRBV14 and J is TRBJ2-7; 8 bases map to TRBD1. From germline, CDR1 is SGHDN and CDR2 FVKESK. V was pared by 4 bases and J by 5 bases, with 10 bases of the junction left unmatched. CDR3 length: 15 residues. The CDR3 region has the DNA TGTGCCAGCAGCCGCCGCTTACAGGGGGACCACGAGCAGTACTTC. Its translation is CASSRRLQGDHEQYF.

To note about this clone: Within the sample, other DNA sequences also encode this same CDR3. The rearrangement links TRBV28 to TRBJ2-1; 12 bases line up with TRBD2. J lost 7 bases, V lost 0 bases, and 7 bases had no gene match. Germline V gene data show CDR1 as MDHEN and CDR2 as SYDVKM. This CDR3 has 17 residues. CDR3 sequence: CASSLWLAGGPGNEQFF. The CDR3 coding sequence is TGTGCCAGCAGTTTATGGCTAGCGGGAGGGCCGGGTAATGAGCAGTTCTTC.

The rearrangement joins TRBV7-9 to TRBJ1-1; D is perhaps TRBD1 (6 bases). The CDR3 loop spans 16 amino acids. Trimming left V 4 bases short and J 2 bases short, with 17 bases between. Germline CDR1 is SEHNR and CDR2 is FQNEAQ (reference sequence). CDR3 protein: CASSSNPDRFNTEAFF. CDR3 bases: TGTGCCAGCAGCTCTAACCCCGACAGGTTCAACACTGAAGCTTTCTTT.

A single count supports this clone. V gene TRBV27 combines with J gene TRBJ2-1, with 7 bases aligning to TRBD1. In germline, CDR1 is MNHEY, CDR2 SMNVEV (reference sequence). Trimming cost V 0 bases and J 6 bases; bases outside gene matches: 8. CDR3 length: 16 amino acids. The CDR3: CASSLSGQSGGNEQFF. The CDR3 DNA sequence: TGTGCCAGCAGTTTATCGGGACAGTCCGGTGGCAATGAGCAGTTCTTC.

This clone was seen only a few times. This chain links TRBV28 with TRBJ2-7, with 12 bases that match TRBD2. Trimming took 6 bases from V and 1 from J; bases not matched to a gene: 16. Germline V gene lookup returns CDR1 MDHEN and CDR2 SYDVKM. This CDR3 has 19 residues. DNA of the CDR3: TGTGCCAGCAGCTCCCCCGCTAGCGGGAGGGCCGTTGGGTCCTACGAGCAGTACTTC. As protein: CASSSPASGRAVGSYEQYF.